The 29 T cell receptor beta chains listed next were all sequenced from one sample in a study of CD8+CD57+ T cells in acquired aplastic anemia. Whoever was chosen for sequencing had shown CD8+CD57+ cell expansion by flow cytometry. Investigators profiled TCR beta VDJ and CDR3 from genomic DNA template. MiXCR, run by TCRdb on the reads, gives a single entry per CDR3 protein. The sample contains about 180,000 distinct CDR3 sequences, approximately 48% of which appear only once. The sample taken for sequencing was sorted CD4+, CD8+, or CD8+CD57+ T cells (not recorded which) from PBMCs. The receptors derive from a human donor with aplastic anemia.

This chain uses TRBV2 with TRBJ1-2; TRBD1 matches 7 bases. Germline V gene lookup returns CDR1 SNHLY and CDR2 FYNNEI. The V gene end was trimmed by 3 bases and the J gene end by 4 bases; junction bases not matched to a gene: 8. This CDR3 contains 15 residues. CDR3 sequence reads: CASSEGQPQLYGYTF. DNA for the CDR3: TGTGCCAGCAGTGAGGGACAGCCTCAGCTCTATGGCTACACCTTC.

A note on this clonotype: One end of the junction does not line up with germline, which may come from a read error. For the CDR3, the DNA is TGTGCCAGCAGCTTGGGACTAGCGGGTATCACAGATACGCAGTCTTTT. It encodes CASSLGLAGITDTQSF. This sequence joins TRBV5-4 and TRBJ2-3, with 10 bases that match TRBD2. The CDR3 runs 16 residues. CDR1 is SGHNT, CDR2 YYREEE, per germline (reference sequence). The full variable domain, in which reference TRBV5-4 and TRBJ2-3 provide the parts outside the CDR3, is ETGVTQSPTHLIKTRGQQVTLRCSSQSGHNTVSWYQQALGQGPQFIFQYYREEENGRGNFPPRFSGLQFPNYSSELNVNALELDDSALYLCASSLGLAGITDTQSFGPGTRLTVL.

CDR3 region: CATRQGTGPGTIYF. CDR3 in DNA: TGTGCCACCCGACAGGGTACCGGACCTGGCACCATATATTTT. V and J are TRBV10-3 and TRBJ1-3; TRBD1 agrees at 7 bases. J gave up 9 bases and V 10 bases, and 15 bases lay outside the gene matches. This CDR3 has 14 amino acids. Germline CDR1 and CDR2: ENHRY and SYGVKD.

On this clonotype: A much larger clone differs from this one at a single base, so this may be a read error. In this CDR3 the conserved last residue, phenylalanine or tryptophan, is missing, so a read error is likely. The rearrangement uses TRBV5-8 and TRBJ2-7; D not certain. The V gene lost 2 bases and the J gene lost 2 bases, with 11 bases spanning the gap. The CDR3 loop spans 14 amino acids. Germline-derived CDR1 and CDR2 are SGHTS and YDEGEE. Here the CDR3 DNA reads TGTGCCAGCAGCTTTGGCAGGCCCACCTACGAGCAGTACCTC. Its translation is CASSFGRPTYEQYL.

A few counts support this clonotype. This chain connects TRBV24-1 to TRBJ2-1; no definite D call. The length of the CDR3 is 12 residues. Per germline, CDR1 KGHDR and CDR2 SFDVKD. Trimming took off 4 bases at V and 8 bases at J, with 8 bases between the two ends. The CDR3 region is CATSESPYEQFF. As DNA, the CDR3 is TGTGCCACCAGTGAATCCCCTTATGAGCAGTTCTTC.

This clonotype was seen many times. The chain uses TRBV14 and TRBJ2-7; 7 positions agree with TRBD2. V lost 7 bases and J lost 1; bases outside the gene matches: 10. The CDR3 contains 15 residues. Germline loops: CDR1 SGHDN, CDR2 FVKESK. CDR3 bases: TGTGCCAGCACGACGTGGACTAGAGTATCCTACGAGCAGTACTTC. Protein product: CASTTWTRVSYEQYF.

This clonotype was observed many times. V is TRBV5-1 and J is TRBJ2-7; the match to TRBD2 covers 11 bases. V lost 0 bases to trimming and J lost 0 bases; unmatched junction nucleotides: 5. The length of the CDR3 is 17 residues. CDR1 is SGHRS and CDR2 is YFSETQ in the germline V gene. The CDR3 loop reads CASSLGGLAATSYEQYF. As DNA, the CDR3 is TGCGCCAGCAGCTTGGGGGGACTAGCGGCAACCTCCTACGAGCAGTACTTC.

The J gene is TRBJ2-3, the V gene TRBV4-1; D may be TRBD2 (6 bases). Trimming shortened V by 0 bases and J by 2 bases, and 18 bases separated the two germline ends. Germline CDR1 reads MGHRA; CDR2 reads YSYEKL. This CDR3 is built from 18 residues. Here the CDR3 reads CASSQEGTGGAFTDTQYF. In DNA, the CDR3 is TGCGCCAGCAGCCAAGAGGGGACCGGCGGGGCGTTCACAGATACGCAGTATTTT.

This chain joins TRBV25-1 and TRBJ2-5; no clear D gene. This CDR3 spans 14 amino acids. The V gene lost 1 base and the J gene lost 5 bases, with 11 bases spanning the gap. Germline CDR1 MGHDK, CDR2 SYGVNS. CDR3 amino acids: CASSELKERETQYF. The CDR3 nucleotides are TGTGCCAGCAGTGAATTAAAGGAACGGGAGACCCAGTACTTC.

The chain joins TRBV6-1 to TRBJ1-1; possible D gene TRBD1, 6 bases. The CDR3 is 13 amino acids. Trimming pared 6 bases from V and 6 bases from J, leaving 14 bases between. The V gene's germline CDR1 is MNHNS and CDR2 SASEGT. The CDR3 spells CASSQQGVAEAFF. CDR3 in DNA: TGTGCCAGCAGCCAACAGGGCGTAGCTGAAGCTTTCTTT.

Comments on this clonotype: At one end, the junction sequence differs from germline, possibly due to a read error. V is TRBV10-3 and J is TRBJ2-3; D is perhaps TRBD1 (6 bases). CDR3 length: 16 amino acids. Germline lookup yields CDR1 ENHRY and CDR2 SYGVKD. The CDR3 loop reads CASSEATRGGTDTQYF. The CDR3 region has the DNA TGTGCCAGCAGTGAAGCAACCAGGGGCGGCACAGATACGCAGTATTTT.

This clonotype has a count of ten or more. V usage is TRBV7-3 and J usage is TRBJ1-6, with 7 bases matching TRBD1. This CDR3 contains 13 residues. V trimming: 5 bases; J trimming: 8 bases; junction bases outside the gene matches: 3. From germline, CDR1 is SGHTA and CDR2 FQGTGA. CDR3 sequence: CASSPGGYSPLHF. In DNA, the CDR3 is TGTGCCAGCAGCCCAGGGGGATATTCACCCCTCCACTTT.

This chain links TRBV5-4 with TRBJ2-1; tentative D call: TRBD2 (9 bases). The CDR3 consists of 20 residues. Germline CDR1 SGHNT, CDR2 YYREEE (reference sequence). V was shortened by 1 base and J by 0 bases, with 23 bases between the two germline ends. CDR3 DNA sequence: TGTGCCAGCAGCTTGATGGACAGGGTGGCGGGAGGGAGCTCCTACAATGAGCAGTTCTTC. As protein: CASSLMDRVAGGSSYNEQFF.

In this sample, this clonotype turned up a few times. V and J are TRBV29-1 and TRBJ2-1; D unresolved. The germline V gene encodes CDR1 SQVTM and CDR2 ANQGSEA. V shed 1 base and J shed 10 bases, with 11 bases lying between them. The CDR3 runs 12 residues. The CDR3 coding sequence is TGCAGCGTTGAAGCTGAATTCGAGGAGCAGTTCTTC. This gives the protein CSVEAEFEEQFF.

The V call is TRBV10-3, the J call TRBJ1-6; 7 positions match TRBD1. In germline, CDR1 is ENHRY, CDR2 SYGVKD. CDR3 size: 13 residues. V was pared by 10 bases and J by 9 bases, with 9 bases of the junction left unmatched. CDR3 nucleotide sequence: TGTGCCAGCGCCGAGGGGGCGGCTTCACCCCTCCACTTT. It translates to CASAEGAASPLHF.

The rearrangement uses TRBV7-9 and TRBJ2-1; D gene uncertain. CDR3 length: 12 residues. Trimming cost V 0 bases and J 9 bases, with 6 bases left between them. Germline assignment: CDR1 SEHNR and CDR2 FQNEAQ (reference sequence). CDR3 sequence: CASSLAFGEQFF. Here the CDR3 DNA reads TGTGCCAGCAGCTTAGCATTCGGTGAGCAGTTCTTC.

The chain employs TRBV2 and TRBJ1-5, with D perhaps TRBD1 (6 bases). From germline, CDR1 is SNHLY and CDR2 FYNNEI. The CDR3 covers 14 residues. The germline V and J ends were trimmed by 8 bases and 6 bases, with 17 bases remaining between them. CDR3 sequence: CASSPLDSLQPQHF. CDR3 bases: TGTGCCAGCTCACCCTTGGACAGCCTTCAGCCCCAGCATTTT.

This clonotype was seen many times. The chain recombines TRBV4-1 with TRBJ1-5; 7 positions agree with TRBD1. With V trimmed by 4 bases and J by 4 bases, 7 bases remained unmatched. The germline CDR1 and CDR2 sequences are MGHRA and YSYEKL. CDR3 length: 15 residues. CDR3 region: CASSRIPGGNQPQHF. The CDR3 DNA reads TGCGCCAGCAGCCGCATCCCAGGGGGGAATCAGCCCCAGCATTTT.

This clonotype was detected ten times or more. The chain employs TRBV14 and TRBJ2-7; D gene uncertain. The V end lost 0 bases, the J end lost 5 bases, and 5 bases lay between the germline ends. Germline assignment: CDR1 SGHDN and CDR2 FVKESK. This CDR3 is 12 amino acids long. CDR3 sequence: CASSQDYHEQYF. DNA of the CDR3: TGTGCCAGCAGCCAAGATTACCACGAGCAGTACTTC. Combining the CDR3 with reference TRBV14 and TRBJ2-7 gives the whole variable domain EAGVTQFPSHSVIEKGQTVTLRCDPISGHDNLYWYRRVMGKEIKFLLHFVKESKQDESGMPNNRFLAERTGGTYSTLKVQPAELEDSGVYFCASSQDYHEQYFGPGTRLTVT.

In its sample, this clonotype was seen a few times. The chain is built from TRBV7-2 and TRBJ2-7; 11 nucleotides match TRBD2. CDR1 SGHTA and CDR2 FQGNSA come from the germline V gene. V lost 0 bases to trimming and J lost 5 bases; unmatched junction nucleotides: 3. The CDR3 is made up of 15 amino acids. The DNA of the CDR3 is TGTGCCAGCAGCTTAGCTAGCGGGGGGGCCAACGAGCAGTACTTC. It codes for CASSLASGGANEQYF.

This clonotype was found once. The chain recombines TRBV10-3 with TRBJ2-1; TRBD2 aligns across 13 bases. The germline V gene encodes CDR1 ENHRY and CDR2 SYGVKD. V shed 5 bases, J shed 5 bases, and the junction held 12 bases outside the gene matches. The CDR3 consists of 18 residues. The DNA of the CDR3 is TGTGCCATCAGTAAGGGACCGGGACTAGCGGGACTAAACAATGAGCAGTTCTTC. This gives the protein CAISKGPGLAGLNNEQFF.

With regard to this clonotype: An end of the junction differs from the germline gene, which may be a read error. The rearrangement links TRBV7-8 to TRBJ2-5; D unresolved. The CDR3 runs to 14 residues. Germline V gives CDR1 SGHVS, CDR2 FQNEAQ. The CDR3 DNA follows: TGTGCCAGCAGCTTAGCCAAGCTCCTGGAGACCCAGTGCTTC. Translated, it gives CASSLAKLLETQCF. Full variable domain (rest looked up from reference TRBV7-8 and TRBJ2-5): GAGVSQSPRYKVAKRGQDVALRCDPISGHVSLFWYQQALGQGPEFLTYFQNEAQLDKSGLPSDRFFAERPEGSVSTLKIQRTQQEDSAVYLCASSLAKLLETQCFGPGTRLLVL.

In its sample, this clonotype was seen a few times. The chain recombines TRBV20-1 with TRBJ2-1; D unclear. Deletions cut 3 bases from V and 8 bases from J, with 11 bases between. This CDR3 spans 12 amino acids. Germline CDR1 reads DFQATT; CDR2 reads SNEGSKA (reference sequence). Written as DNA, the CDR3 is TGCAGTGCTAGCGAAGGTATCGATGAGCAGTTCTTC. This encodes CSASEGIDEQFF.

This clonotype was found many times. The V and J genes are TRBV7-2 and TRBJ2-7, with 7 positions matching TRBD2. Looked up from germline, CDR1 is SGHTA and CDR2 is FQGNSA. The CDR3 has 15 amino acids. V lost 0 bases to trimming and J lost 0 bases; unmatched junction nucleotides: 2. The CDR3 reads CASSLAGGSSYEQYF. The CDR3 DNA is TGTGCCAGCAGCTTAGCGGGGGGGAGCTCCTACGAGCAGTACTTC.

The chain uses TRBV19 and TRBJ2-5; D is uncertain. Trimming stripped 3 bases from V and 5 bases from J, with 7 bases between. There are 12 residues in the CDR3. The germline V gene has CDR1 LNHDA and CDR2 SQIVND (reference sequence). The CDR3 DNA reads TGTGCCAGTAGTATTGGAGAGGAGACCCAGTACTTC. Its protein product is CASSIGEETQYF.

V is TRBV20-1 and J is TRBJ1-2; 8 positions agree with TRBD1. Germline CDR1 is DFQATT and CDR2 is SNEGSKA (reference sequence). Trimming cost V 4 bases and J 8 bases; bases outside gene matches: 9. The CDR3 totals 13 residues. CDR3 region: CSATRTGHGGYTF. DNA for the CDR3: TGCAGTGCTACTAGGACAGGGCATGGGGGCTACACCTTC.

This clonotype was observed at least ten times. This rearrangement joins TRBV20-1 to TRBJ1-5; tentatively, D is TRBD1 (6 bases). The germline gives CDR1 DFQATT, CDR2 SNEGSKA (reference sequence). V lost 3 bases to trimming and J lost 9 bases, with 18 bases between them. There are 14 residues in the CDR3. DNA for the CDR3: TGCAGTGCTAGTAACAGGGCCGACACGGGGCCCCAGCATTTT. This encodes CSASNRADTGPQHF.

V usage is TRBV10-3 and J usage is TRBJ1-4, with D possibly matching TRBD1 (6 bases). CDR3 length: 15 residues. CDR1 and CDR2 (germline): ENHRY, SYGVKD. Trimming stripped 2 bases from V and 3 bases from J, with 10 bases between. The CDR3 bases are TGTGCCATCAGTGAGCGGGGGCCAGCTAATGAAAAACTGTTTTTT. Its translation: CAISERGPANEKLFF.

This clonotype was counted only a few times. This rearrangement joins TRBV12-3 or TRBV12-4 to TRBJ1-4; 7 nucleotides match TRBD1. With 6 bases clipped from V and 8 bases from J, the junction kept 9 bases outside the gene matches. The length of the CDR3 is 14 residues. CDR3 nucleotides: TGTGCCAGCAGCCAGGACAGGCCCATGGAAAAACTGTTTTTT. Its translation: CASSQDRPMEKLFF.